The 16 T cell receptor beta chains presented below share a single source sample, sequenced in a study of PD-L1 blockade in urothelial cancer. The time point denotes: pretreatment peripheral blood. Assay: immunoSEQ multiplex PCR; the TCRdb copy retains only in-frame clones and omits some. The data hold approximately 50,000 clones, with over 65% observed a single time. The input for sequencing was PBMCs, taken around atezolizumab (anti-PD-L1) treatment. These receptors were obtained from a man aged 45-65 years with urothelial cancer.

This chain connects TRBV30 to TRBJ1-4; D is ambiguous. The germline gives CDR1 GTSNPN, CDR2 SVGIG (reference sequence). With 2 bases removed from V and 11 bases from J, the gap between germline ends came to 9 bases. This CDR3 comprises 11 residues. CDR3 DNA: TGTGCCTGGAGTATTCGGGAGAAACTGTTTTTT. This gives the protein CAWSIREKLFF.

The V gene is TRBV14, the J gene TRBJ2-2, with D maybe TRBD2 (5 bases). V was trimmed by 2 bases and J by 0 bases, leaving 10 bases between them. The CDR3 has 16 residues. In germline, CDR1 is SGHDN, CDR2 FVKESK. CDR3 bases: TGTGCCAGCAGCCAACTTGGAGGTGCGAACACCGGGGAGCTGTTTTTT. Amino acids: CASSQLGGANTGELFF.

The chain carries TRBV9 and TRBJ2-2, with TRBD2 identical over 7 bases. Germline lookup yields CDR1 SGDLS and CDR2 YYNGEE. The junction had 3 bases not matched to a gene; V was cut back by 3 bases and J by 1 base. The CDR3 has 15 amino acids. This chain's CDR3 is CASSGTSENTGELFF. Written as DNA, the CDR3 is TGTGCCAGCAGCGGAACTAGCGAGAACACCGGGGAGCTGTTTTTT. Combining the CDR3 with reference TRBV9 and TRBJ2-2 gives the whole variable domain DSGVTQTPKHLITATGQRVTLRCSPRSGDLSVYWYQQSLDQGLQFLIQYYNGEERAKGNILERFSAQQFPDLHSELNLSSLELGDSALYFCASSGTSENTGELFFGEGSRLTVL.

This rearrangement joins TRBV6-1 to TRBJ1-2; 9 positions agree with TRBD1. CDR3 length equals 16 residues. V dropped 4 bases and J dropped 4; count of bases not matched to a gene: 10. Germline CDR1 is MNHNS and CDR2 is SASEGT. CDR3: CASSGDRVMLVYGYTF. Here the CDR3 DNA reads TGTGCCAGCAGTGGGGACAGGGTCATGTTAGTCTATGGCTACACCTTC.

This sequence joins TRBV5-1 and TRBJ2-7; 11 nucleotides match TRBD2. V was clipped by 4 bases and J by 2 bases; unmatched bases: 2. Germline-derived CDR1 and CDR2 are SGHRS and YFSETQ. The CDR3 loop spans 14 amino acids. CDR3 sequence reads: CASSPLAGAYEQYF. The CDR3 bases are TGCGCCAGCAGCCCACTAGCGGGAGCCTACGAGCAGTACTTC.

This clone was detected a few times. The rearrangement links TRBV5-1 to TRBJ1-2, with 7 bases aligning to TRBD1. From germline, CDR1 is SGHRS and CDR2 YFSETQ. V lost 4 bases and J lost 8; bases outside the gene matches: 11. This CDR3 contains 14 residues. The CDR3 is CASSDRGGWDGYTF. CDR3 DNA sequence: TGCGCCAGCAGCGATAGAGGGGGCTGGGACGGCTACACCTTC.

V and J are TRBV30 and TRBJ1-5; D is undetermined. CDR1 is GTSNPN and CDR2 is SVGIG in the germline V gene (reference sequence). There are 13 residues in the CDR3. The V gene lost 2 bases and the J gene lost 4 bases, with 9 bases spanning the gap. The CDR3 loop reads CAWSYAGNQPQHF. The CDR3 nucleotides are TGTGCCTGGAGTTACGCGGGTAATCAGCCCCAGCATTTT.

This clone came up once. The chain carries TRBV19 and TRBJ2-7; 7 bases are shared with TRBD2. Germline V gene sequence: CDR1 LNHDA, CDR2 SQIVND (reference sequence). CDR3 size: 11 residues. J gave up 7 bases and V 4 bases, and 1 base lay outside the gene matches. The chain's CDR3 is CASSTAGEQYF. CDR3 coding DNA: TGTGCCAGTAGTACAGCGGGGGAGCAGTACTTC.

This chain links TRBV29-1 with TRBJ2-3; 7 nucleotides align to TRBD1. V lost 7 bases, J lost 4 bases, and 8 bases stayed unmatched. Germline-derived CDR1 and CDR2 are SQVTM and ANQGSEA. This CDR3 contains 13 residues. In DNA form, the CDR3 reads TGCAGCGGAGTCCGACAGGGACCAGATACGCAGTATTTT. This sequence encodes CSGVRQGPDTQYF.

This sequence joins TRBV5-6 and TRBJ2-7, with 7 bases lining up with TRBD1. Germline V gene data show CDR1 as SGHDT and CDR2 as YYEEEE. The CDR3 sequence is 14 residues long. J gave up 1 base and V 2 bases, and 3 bases lay outside the gene matches. The CDR3 region has the DNA TGTGCCAGCAGCTTTGGGACAGTATCCTACGAGCAGTACTTC. Encoded protein: CASSFGTVSYEQYF.

The chain is built from TRBV30 and TRBJ1-6, with a possible D match to TRBD1 (5 bases). The CDR3 spans 13 residues. Trimming took off 3 bases at V and 4 bases at J, with 7 bases between the two ends. From germline, CDR1 is GTSNPN and CDR2 SVGIG (reference sequence). CDR3 amino acids: CAWSDSYNSPLHF. CDR3 nucleotides: TGTGCCTGGAGCGACAGTTATAATTCACCCCTCCACTTT.

A few counts support this clone. The chain uses TRBV29-1 and TRBJ2-5; TRBD1 matches 8 bases. V trimming: 6 bases; J trimming: 4 bases; junction bases outside the gene matches: 25. This CDR3 has 19 amino acids. CDR1 and CDR2 from the germline V gene are SQVTM and ANQGSEA. This chain's CDR3 is CSVEPYYQPTGVSGETQYF. For the CDR3, the DNA is TGCAGCGTCGAACCTTATTATCAACCGACAGGGGTATCGGGAGAGACCCAGTACTTC.

V is TRBV6-6 and J is TRBJ2-1; 9 nucleotides match TRBD2. CDR1 and CDR2 (germline): MNHNY, SVGAGI (reference sequence). V shed 7 bases and J 6 bases; nucleotides not matched to a gene: 7. The CDR3 extends over 14 amino acids. CDR3 DNA: TGTGCCAGCAAACCGGGACTAGCTTTCAATGAGCAGTTCTTC. Translating gives CASKPGLAFNEQFF.

This clone was seen a handful of times. This chain uses TRBV6-5 with TRBJ1-3; 10 nucleotides agree with TRBD1. CDR1 and CDR2 from the germline V gene are MNHEY and SVGAGI. The J segment lost 2 bases and the V segment lost 2 bases, leaving 0 bases of the junction unmatched. The CDR3 has 15 residues. CDR3 sequence: CASSYGTGAGNTIYF. The CDR3 coding sequence is TGTGCCAGCAGTTACGGGACAGGGGCTGGAAACACCATATATTTT.

V gene TRBV6-5 combines with J gene TRBJ1-2, with a possible D match to TRBD1 (5 bases). The CDR3 runs 15 residues. Germline values: CDR1 MNHEY, CDR2 SVGAGI. Trimming removed 6 bases from V and 6 bases from J, with 20 bases in between. CDR3 bases: TGTGCCAGCAGACCCTGGTTAAGGGGCGACGATGGCTACACCTTC. Protein sequence: CASRPWLRGDDGYTF.

The chain employs TRBV5-4 and TRBJ2-3; a possible D gene is TRBD2 (6 bases). With 4 bases removed from V and 2 bases from J, the gap between germline ends came to 11 bases. Germline CDR1 SGHNT, CDR2 YYREEE (reference sequence). CDR3 length equals 14 residues. In nucleotides, the CDR3 is TGTGCCAGCAGCGGCTGGGGGGTCACAGATACGCAGTATTTT. Translated: CASSGWGVTDTQYF.